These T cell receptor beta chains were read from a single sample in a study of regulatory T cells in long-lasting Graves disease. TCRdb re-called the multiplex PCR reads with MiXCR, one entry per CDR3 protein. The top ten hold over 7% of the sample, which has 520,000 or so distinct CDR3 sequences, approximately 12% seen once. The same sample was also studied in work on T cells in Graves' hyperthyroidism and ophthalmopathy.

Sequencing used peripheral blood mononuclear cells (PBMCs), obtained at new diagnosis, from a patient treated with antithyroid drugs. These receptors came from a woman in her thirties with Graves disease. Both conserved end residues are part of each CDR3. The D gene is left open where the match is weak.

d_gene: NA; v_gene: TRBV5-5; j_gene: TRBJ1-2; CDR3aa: CASSLVQTGPYGYTF
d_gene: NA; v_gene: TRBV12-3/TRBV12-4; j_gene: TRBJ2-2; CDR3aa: CASSFRRGPGELFF
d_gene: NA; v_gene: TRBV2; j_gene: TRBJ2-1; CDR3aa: CASRPRDKEPNYNEQFF
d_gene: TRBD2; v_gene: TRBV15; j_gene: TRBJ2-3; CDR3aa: CATSRDKTSGADTQYF
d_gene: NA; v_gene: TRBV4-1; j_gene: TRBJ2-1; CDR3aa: CASSLPGLRSNEQFF
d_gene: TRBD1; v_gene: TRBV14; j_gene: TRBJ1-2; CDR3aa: CASSQDSGTVYGYTF
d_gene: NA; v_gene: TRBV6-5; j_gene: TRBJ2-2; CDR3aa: CASSYDYANTGELFF
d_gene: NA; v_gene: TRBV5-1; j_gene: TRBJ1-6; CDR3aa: CASSLEVPNSPLHF
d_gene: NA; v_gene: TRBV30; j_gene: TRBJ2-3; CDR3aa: CAWKTSGTDTQYF
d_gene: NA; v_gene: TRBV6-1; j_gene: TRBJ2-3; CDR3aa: CASSKVTIRGSTDTQYF
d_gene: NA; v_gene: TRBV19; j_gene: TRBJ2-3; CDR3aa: CASSSFTGTDTQYF
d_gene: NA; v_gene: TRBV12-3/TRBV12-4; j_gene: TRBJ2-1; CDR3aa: CASSPLGESEQFF
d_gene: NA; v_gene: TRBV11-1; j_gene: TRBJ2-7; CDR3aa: CAGSPGRNLEQYF
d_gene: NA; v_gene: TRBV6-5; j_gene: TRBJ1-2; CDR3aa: CASSYEGRGSYTF
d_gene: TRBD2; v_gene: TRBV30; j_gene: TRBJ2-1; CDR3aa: CAWSRGGSVDEQFF
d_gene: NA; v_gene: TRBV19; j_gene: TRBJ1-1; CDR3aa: CASSIDRGAGTEAFF
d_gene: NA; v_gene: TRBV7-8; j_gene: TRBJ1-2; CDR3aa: CASSLNLAGTSGYTF
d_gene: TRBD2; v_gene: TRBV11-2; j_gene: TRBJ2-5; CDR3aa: CASSLVGGSKETQYF
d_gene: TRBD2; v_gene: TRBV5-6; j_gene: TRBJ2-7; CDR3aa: CASTNMGRDRYF
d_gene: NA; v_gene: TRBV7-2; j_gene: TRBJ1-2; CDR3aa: CASSPQGFFGYTF
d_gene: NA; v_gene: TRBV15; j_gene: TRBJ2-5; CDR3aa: CATSRVSSIETQYF
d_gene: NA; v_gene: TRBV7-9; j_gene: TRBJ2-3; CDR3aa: CASSSPPGRTDTQYF
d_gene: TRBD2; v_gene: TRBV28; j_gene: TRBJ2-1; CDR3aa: CASSLASSGYNEQFF
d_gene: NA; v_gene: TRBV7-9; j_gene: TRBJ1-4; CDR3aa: CASSSLWSEKLFF
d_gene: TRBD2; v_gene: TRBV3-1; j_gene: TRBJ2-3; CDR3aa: CASSQTSGGTDTQYF
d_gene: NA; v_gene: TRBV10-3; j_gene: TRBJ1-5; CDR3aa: CAISEQVVTDQPQHF